These T cell receptor beta chains were read from a single sample in a study of T cell changes during pregnancy in multiple sclerosis. Measured with immunoSEQ multiplex PCR; TCRdb has only the in-frame clones, and not every one. Among some 59,000 clones listed, roughly nine tenths were seen once. Source: peripheral blood, taken in the first trimester of pregnancy. The receptors derive from a female donor with multiple sclerosis, enrolled in a pregnancy study. Both conserved end residues are part of each CDR3. The D gene is left open where the match is weak. Only part of the rows carry a size: once, few, many, or a class if the clone is expanded.

abundance: .; j_gene: TRBJ2-5; v_gene: TRBV6-5; d_gene: TRBD1; CDR3nt: TGTGCCAGCAGTTACTCGGGACAGGGGGTTTGGACCCAGTACTTC; CDR3aa: CASSYSGQGVWTQYF
abundance: .; j_gene: TRBJ1-2; v_gene: TRBV2; d_gene: TRBD1; CDR3nt: TGTGCCAGCAGTGAAGCAGGGACAGGGGTCCTCTATGGCTACACCTTC; CDR3aa: CASSEAGTGVLYGYTF
abundance: .; j_gene: TRBJ2-1; v_gene: TRBV11-2; d_gene: .; CDR3nt: TGTGCCAGCAGCTTAGATCCTCTGGCAGGTGGCAATGAGCAGTTCTTC; CDR3aa: CASSLDPLAGGNEQFF
abundance: .; j_gene: TRBJ1-2; v_gene: TRBV2; d_gene: .; CDR3nt: TGTGCCAGCAGTCTTGGTTTGGGGGCTGGGGGCTACACCTTC; CDR3aa: CASSLGLGAGGYTF
abundance: .; j_gene: TRBJ2-7; v_gene: TRBV11-1; d_gene: TRBD2; CDR3nt: TGTGCCAGCAGCCAGCCCCAGGGAGGGATCGAGCAGTACTTC; CDR3aa: CASSQPQGGIEQYF
abundance: .; j_gene: TRBJ1-1; v_gene: TRBV18; d_gene: .; CDR3nt: TGTGCCAGCTCACCCGGGGAAAACTTGAACACTGAAGCTTTCTTT; CDR3aa: CASSPGENLNTEAFF
abundance: once; j_gene: TRBJ2-3; v_gene: TRBV7-2; d_gene: .; CDR3nt: TGTGCCAGCAGCCCAACAAGAGGGCGTACGCAGTATTTT; CDR3aa: CASSPTRGRTQYF
abundance: .; j_gene: TRBJ1-3; v_gene: TRBV7-7; d_gene: .; CDR3nt: TGTGCCAGCAGCTTAAGCCCGAGCTCTGGAAACACCATATATTTT; CDR3aa: CASSLSPSSGNTIYF
abundance: once; j_gene: TRBJ1-2; v_gene: TRBV6-1; d_gene: TRBD1; CDR3nt: TGTGCCAGCAGTGAAATTTGGACAGGGGTCGTCTACACCTTC; CDR3aa: CASSEIWTGVVYTF
abundance: few; j_gene: TRBJ1-1; v_gene: TRBV19; d_gene: .; CDR3nt: TGTGCCAGTAGTCCGCAGAGCGCTGAAGCTTTCTTT; CDR3aa: CASSPQSAEAFF
abundance: few; j_gene: TRBJ1-3; v_gene: TRBV7-9; d_gene: .; CDR3nt: TGTGCCAGCAGCCCCGACAGGAGCTCTGGAAACACCATATATTTT; CDR3aa: CASSPDRSSGNTIYF
abundance: .; j_gene: TRBJ1-1; v_gene: TRBV6-4; d_gene: .; CDR3nt: TGTGCCAGCAGTGAAAGCCAGGGCACTGAAGCTTTCTTT; CDR3aa: CASSESQGTEAFF
abundance: few; j_gene: TRBJ1-1; v_gene: TRBV15; d_gene: .; CDR3nt: TGTGCCACCAGCAGAGGCTATCAGAACACTGAAGCTTTCTTT; CDR3aa: CATSRGYQNTEAFF
abundance: .; j_gene: TRBJ2-4; v_gene: TRBV19; d_gene: .; CDR3nt: TGTGCCAGTAGTGTGTCCGACGGCCGGGACAACCCCTTAGCCAAAAACATTCAGTACTTC; CDR3aa: CASSVSDGRDNPLAKNIQYF
abundance: few; j_gene: TRBJ1-2; v_gene: TRBV7-2; d_gene: TRBD1; CDR3nt: TGTGCCAGCAGCTTAGGGGGACAGAATGGCTACACCTTC; CDR3aa: CASSLGGQNGYTF
abundance: once; j_gene: TRBJ1-1; v_gene: TRBV7-9; d_gene: TRBD1; CDR3nt: TGTGCCAGCAGCCGACAGGGGGAGCACACTGAAGCTTTCTTT; CDR3aa: CASSRQGEHTEAFF
abundance: once; j_gene: TRBJ2-1; v_gene: TRBV9; d_gene: TRBD1; CDR3nt: TGTGCCAGCAGCGGTCGGACAGGGAATTATGAGCAGTTCTTC; CDR3aa: CASSGRTGNYEQFF
abundance: .; j_gene: TRBJ1-2; v_gene: TRBV7-2; d_gene: .; CDR3nt: TGTGCCAGCAGCTTAGAGGGGCGTTATGGCTACACCTTC; CDR3aa: CASSLEGRYGYTF
abundance: .; j_gene: TRBJ2-3; v_gene: TRBV7-2; d_gene: TRBD2; CDR3nt: TGTGCCAGCAGCCGCCGGGGGGGAACTAGCACAGATACGCAGTATTTT; CDR3aa: CASSRRGGTSTDTQYF
abundance: .; j_gene: TRBJ2-7; v_gene: TRBV6-5; d_gene: .; CDR3nt: TGTGCCAGCAGATTCGACAGGCTCGGGGAGCAGTACTTC; CDR3aa: CASRFDRLGEQYF
abundance: .; j_gene: TRBJ2-7; v_gene: TRBV6-1; d_gene: .; CDR3nt: TGTGCCAGCACCGAGGGAGGTAGGGAGCAGTACTTC; CDR3aa: CASTEGGREQYF
abundance: .; j_gene: TRBJ1-2; v_gene: TRBV18; d_gene: .; CDR3nt: TGTGCCAGCTCACCAGAGAGTGTCGGCTATGGCTACACCTTC; CDR3aa: CASSPESVGYGYTF
abundance: .; j_gene: TRBJ1-2; v_gene: TRBV4-2; d_gene: .; CDR3nt: TGTGCCAGCAGCCAGGATAGACAGGAGCTCTATGGCTACACCTTC; CDR3aa: CASSQDRQELYGYTF
abundance: .; j_gene: TRBJ2-3; v_gene: TRBV5-1; d_gene: TRBD2; CDR3nt: TGCGCCAGCAGCTCGCCTTTGTGGACTAGCGGGAGGGTGCCTAGCACAGATACGCAGTATTTT; CDR3aa: CASSSPLWTSGRVPSTDTQYF
abundance: .; j_gene: TRBJ2-1; v_gene: TRBV27; d_gene: TRBD2; CDR3nt: TGTGCCAGCAGTTTATTTCCTAGCGGGAAGGAGCAGTTCTTC; CDR3aa: CASSLFPSGKEQFF
abundance: .; j_gene: TRBJ1-1; v_gene: TRBV5-1; d_gene: .; CDR3nt: TGCGCCAGCTCCAACGGAGACAGCTTGAACACTGAAGCTTTCTTT; CDR3aa: CASSNGDSLNTEAFF
abundance: .; j_gene: TRBJ2-7; v_gene: TRBV6-1; d_gene: TRBD1; CDR3nt: TGTGCCAGCAGTGGGACAGGCCCCTACGAGCAGTACTTC; CDR3aa: CASSGTGPYEQYF
abundance: .; j_gene: TRBJ2-2; v_gene: TRBV5-6; d_gene: .; CDR3nt: TGTGCCAGCAGCTTGGCAGGGGCCAACACCGGGGAGCTGTTTTTT; CDR3aa: CASSLAGANTGELFF
abundance: .; j_gene: TRBJ1-2; v_gene: TRBV7-8; d_gene: .; CDR3nt: TGTGCCAGCAGCTTAGAGGCAGGATCAGAATACTATGGCTACACCTTC; CDR3aa: CASSLEAGSEYYGYTF
abundance: .; j_gene: TRBJ2-1; v_gene: TRBV7-9; d_gene: .; CDR3nt: TGTGCCAGCAGCTTAGCGTGGGGAGGGACAGGAACCTACAATGAGCAGTTCTTC; CDR3aa: CASSLAWGGTGTYNEQFF
abundance: .; j_gene: TRBJ1-5; v_gene: TRBV12-5; d_gene: .; CDR3nt: TGTGCTAGTGGTTTGGTACTTGAGACTCTTCTTAGCAATCAGCCCCAGCATTTT; CDR3aa: CASGLVLETLLSNQPQHF
abundance: .; j_gene: TRBJ2-7; v_gene: TRBV2; d_gene: TRBD1; CDR3nt: TGTGCCACCCGGCCGGGACAGGGCAACTACGAGCAGTACTTC; CDR3aa: CATRPGQGNYEQYF
abundance: .; j_gene: TRBJ2-1; v_gene: TRBV9; d_gene: .; CDR3nt: TGTGCCAGCAGCGCCCAGACTGGATTTCCCAATGAGCAGTTCTTC; CDR3aa: CASSAQTGFPNEQFF
abundance: .; j_gene: TRBJ2-6; v_gene: TRBV12-1; d_gene: .; CDR3nt: TGTGCCAGCAGCCCGAGGCGTTCGTCCAGGGGGCTGTCTGGGGCCAACGTCCTGACTTTC; CDR3aa: CASSPRRSSRGLSGANVLTF
abundance: .; j_gene: TRBJ1-2; v_gene: TRBV19; d_gene: TRBD1; CDR3nt: TGTGCCAGTAGTATACAGAGCACCGGGACAGGGTATATCTTC; CDR3aa: CASSIQSTGTGYIF
abundance: .; j_gene: TRBJ2-5; v_gene: TRBV9; d_gene: .; CDR3nt: TGTGCCAGCAGCCCCCGACTGACCAACCAAGAGACCCAGTACTTC; CDR3aa: CASSPRLTNQETQYF
abundance: .; j_gene: TRBJ2-1; v_gene: TRBV9; d_gene: TRBD2; CDR3nt: TGTGCCAGCAGCGGAGGACTAGCGGGGTACAATGAGCAGTTCTTC; CDR3aa: CASSGGLAGYNEQFF
abundance: .; j_gene: TRBJ1-1; v_gene: TRBV6-1; d_gene: .; CDR3nt: TGTGCCAGCAGAGGGAGGGAGAACACTGAAGCTTTCTTT; CDR3aa: CASRGRENTEAFF
abundance: once; j_gene: TRBJ2-1; v_gene: TRBV13; d_gene: TRBD2; CDR3nt: TGTGCCAGCAGCAAGGGACTAGCGGGGGGAAAATCTCGCAGTGAGCAGTTCTTC; CDR3aa: CASSKGLAGGKSRSEQFF
abundance: .; j_gene: TRBJ1-1; v_gene: TRBV28; d_gene: .; CDR3nt: TGTGCCAGCAGTTTGGGTTGGCGGGGAGAAGCTTTCTTT; CDR3aa: CASSLGWRGEAFF
abundance: .; j_gene: TRBJ1-1; v_gene: TRBV7-2; d_gene: .; CDR3nt: TGTGCCAGCAGCTTGGCCCAGGGAGGCGACACTGAAGCTTTCTTT; CDR3aa: CASSLAQGGDTEAFF
abundance: .; j_gene: TRBJ2-7; v_gene: TRBV13; d_gene: .; CDR3nt: TGTGCCAGCAGCTTCGGGGTGTCCTACGAGCAGTACTTC; CDR3aa: CASSFGVSYEQYF
abundance: .; j_gene: TRBJ2-7; v_gene: TRBV6-5; d_gene: TRBD2; CDR3nt: TGTGCCAGCAGTTACGGGGAGGGGACCTACGAGCAGTACTTC; CDR3aa: CASSYGEGTYEQYF
abundance: .; j_gene: TRBJ1-5; v_gene: TRBV7-6; d_gene: TRBD1; CDR3nt: TGTGCCAGCAGCTTAGAAATAGGGGGCGTTATTCAGCCCCAGCATTTT; CDR3aa: CASSLEIGGVIQPQHF
abundance: .; j_gene: TRBJ2-7; v_gene: TRBV11-3; d_gene: TRBD1; CDR3nt: TGTGCCAGCAGCAACCGGCGGCAGGGGGCATACGAGCAGTACTTC; CDR3aa: CASSNRRQGAYEQYF
abundance: once; j_gene: TRBJ1-1; v_gene: TRBV27; d_gene: .; CDR3nt: TGTGCCAGCAGTTTAAGAGGCCCCACGGGGGTTACTGAAGCTTTCTTT; CDR3aa: CASSLRGPTGVTEAFF
abundance: .; j_gene: TRBJ1-5; v_gene: TRBV6-6; d_gene: .; CDR3nt: TGTGCCAGCAGTTACCGGGACACAAATCAGCCCCAGCATTTT; CDR3aa: CASSYRDTNQPQHF
abundance: few; j_gene: TRBJ1-2; v_gene: TRBV5-1; d_gene: .; CDR3nt: TGCGCCAGCAGCTTGGAAGGCAGGGCGGTCTCTGGCTACACCTTC; CDR3aa: CASSLEGRAVSGYTF
abundance: .; j_gene: TRBJ2-2; v_gene: TRBV4-2; d_gene: TRBD1; CDR3nt: TGTGCCAGCAGCCAACCCGGGACAGGGGTTACCGGGGAGCTGTTTTTT; CDR3aa: CASSQPGTGVTGELFF
abundance: .; j_gene: TRBJ1-5; v_gene: TRBV19; d_gene: .; CDR3nt: TGTGCCAGTAGTAGGGTCGGAGTGAGCAATCAGCCCCAGCATTTT; CDR3aa: CASSRVGVSNQPQHF
abundance: .; j_gene: TRBJ1-6; v_gene: TRBV11-3; d_gene: .; CDR3nt: TGTGCCAGCAGCTTAGTTTCACAGGGATCACCCCTCCACTTT; CDR3aa: CASSLVSQGSPLHF
abundance: .; j_gene: TRBJ1-4; v_gene: TRBV4-2; d_gene: .; CDR3nt: TGTGCCAGCAGCCAAGATGCAGGGGCGGCTAATGAAAAACTGTTTTTT; CDR3aa: CASSQDAGAANEKLFF
abundance: .; j_gene: TRBJ2-1; v_gene: TRBV6-5; d_gene: TRBD2; CDR3nt: TGTGCCAGCAGCAGAAGACTAGCGGAGAACAATGAGCAGTTCTTC; CDR3aa: CASSRRLAENNEQFF